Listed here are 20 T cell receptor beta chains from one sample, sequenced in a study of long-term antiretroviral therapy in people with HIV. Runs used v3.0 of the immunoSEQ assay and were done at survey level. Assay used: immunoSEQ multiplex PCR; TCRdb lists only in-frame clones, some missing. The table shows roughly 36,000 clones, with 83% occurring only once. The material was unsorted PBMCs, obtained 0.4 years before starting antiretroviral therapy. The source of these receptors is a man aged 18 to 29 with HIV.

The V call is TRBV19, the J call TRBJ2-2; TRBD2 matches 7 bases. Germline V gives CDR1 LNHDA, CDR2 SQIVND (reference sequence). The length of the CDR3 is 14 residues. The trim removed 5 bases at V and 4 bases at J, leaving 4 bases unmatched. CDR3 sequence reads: CASSLSGGTGELFF. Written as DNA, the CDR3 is TGTGCCAGTAGTCTCTCGGGGGGCACCGGGGAGCTGTTTTTT.

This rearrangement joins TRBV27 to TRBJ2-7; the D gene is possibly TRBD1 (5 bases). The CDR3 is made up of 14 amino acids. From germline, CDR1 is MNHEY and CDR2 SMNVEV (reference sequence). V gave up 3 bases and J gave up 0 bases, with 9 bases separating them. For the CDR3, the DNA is TGTGCCAGCAGTTTCTCAGGGAACTCCTACGAGCAGTACTTC. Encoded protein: CASSFSGNSYEQYF.

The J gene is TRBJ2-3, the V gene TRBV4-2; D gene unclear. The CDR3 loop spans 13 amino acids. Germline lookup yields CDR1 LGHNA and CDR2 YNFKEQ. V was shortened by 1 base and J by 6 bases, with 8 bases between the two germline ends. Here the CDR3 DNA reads TGTGCCAGCAGCCAAGGAGGAGTGGATACGCAGTATTTT. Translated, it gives CASSQGGVDTQYF.

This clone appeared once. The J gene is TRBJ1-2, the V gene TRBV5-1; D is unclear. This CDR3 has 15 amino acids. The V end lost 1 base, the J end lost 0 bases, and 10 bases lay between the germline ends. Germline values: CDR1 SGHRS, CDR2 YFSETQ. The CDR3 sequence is CASSLSQSSNYGYTF. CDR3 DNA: TGCGCCAGCAGCTTGTCTCAGTCCTCTAACTATGGCTACACCTTC.

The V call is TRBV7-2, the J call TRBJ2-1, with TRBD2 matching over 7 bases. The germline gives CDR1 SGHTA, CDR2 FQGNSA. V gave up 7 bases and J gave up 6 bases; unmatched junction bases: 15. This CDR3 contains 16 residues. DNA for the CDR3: TGTGCCAGCACCGCTGCCGGGGGGAGGGTCACCAATGAGCAGTTCTTC. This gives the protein CASTAAGGRVTNEQFF.

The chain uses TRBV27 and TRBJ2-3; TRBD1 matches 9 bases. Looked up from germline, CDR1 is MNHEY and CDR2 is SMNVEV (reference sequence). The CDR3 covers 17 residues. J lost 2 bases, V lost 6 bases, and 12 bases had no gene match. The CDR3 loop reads CASSPLPGTGTTDTQYF. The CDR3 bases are TGTGCCAGCAGCCCCCTCCCCGGGACAGGGACCACAGATACGCAGTATTTT.

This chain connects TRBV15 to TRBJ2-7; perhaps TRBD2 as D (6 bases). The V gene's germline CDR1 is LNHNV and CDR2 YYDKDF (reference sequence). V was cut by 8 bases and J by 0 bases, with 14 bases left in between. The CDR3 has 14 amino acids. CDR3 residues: CATGEGLLSYEQYF. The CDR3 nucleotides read TGTGCCACCGGTGAGGGACTTCTCTCCTACGAGCAGTACTTC.

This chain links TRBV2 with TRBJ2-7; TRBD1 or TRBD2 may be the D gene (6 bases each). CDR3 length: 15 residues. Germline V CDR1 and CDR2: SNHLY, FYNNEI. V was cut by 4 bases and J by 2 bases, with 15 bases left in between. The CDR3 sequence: CASSGVGGTTYEQYF. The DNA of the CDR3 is TGTGCCAGCAGTGGAGTGGGGGGCACCACCTACGAGCAGTACTTC.

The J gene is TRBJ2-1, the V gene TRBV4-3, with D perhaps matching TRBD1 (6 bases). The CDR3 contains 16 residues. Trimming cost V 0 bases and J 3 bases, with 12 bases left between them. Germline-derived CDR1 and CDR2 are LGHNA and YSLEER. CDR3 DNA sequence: TGCGCCAGCAGCCAAGATGGCCAGGGGAACTACAATGAGCAGTTCTTC. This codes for CASSQDGQGNYNEQFF.

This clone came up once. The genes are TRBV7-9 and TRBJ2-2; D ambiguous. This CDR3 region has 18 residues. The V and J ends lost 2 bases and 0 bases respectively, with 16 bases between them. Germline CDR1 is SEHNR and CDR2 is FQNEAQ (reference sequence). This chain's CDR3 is CASSLSGSIVSNTGELFF. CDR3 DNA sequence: TGTGCCAGCAGCTTATCCGGCAGCATAGTTTCGAACACCGGGGAGCTGTTTTTT. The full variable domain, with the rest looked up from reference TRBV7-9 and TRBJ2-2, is DTGVSQNPRHKITKRGQNVTFRCDPISEHNRLYWYRQTLGQGPEFLTYFQNEAQLEKSRLLSDRFSAERPKGSFSTLEIQRTEQGDSAMYLCASSLSGSIVSNTGELFFGEGSRLTVL.

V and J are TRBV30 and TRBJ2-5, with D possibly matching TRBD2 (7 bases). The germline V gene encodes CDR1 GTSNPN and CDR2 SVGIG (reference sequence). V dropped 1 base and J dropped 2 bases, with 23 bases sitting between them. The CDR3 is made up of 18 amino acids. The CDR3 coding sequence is TGTGCCTGGAGTGAAGGGGGGTTTGGGCTAGCGGAGCAAGAGACCCAGTACTTC. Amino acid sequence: CAWSEGGFGLAEQETQYF.

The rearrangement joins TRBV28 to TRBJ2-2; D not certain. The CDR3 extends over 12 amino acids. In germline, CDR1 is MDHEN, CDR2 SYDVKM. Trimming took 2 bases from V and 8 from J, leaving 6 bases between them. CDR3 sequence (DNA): TGTGCCAGCAGTTTAGTTTGGGGGGAGCTGTTTTTT. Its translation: CASSLVWGELFF.

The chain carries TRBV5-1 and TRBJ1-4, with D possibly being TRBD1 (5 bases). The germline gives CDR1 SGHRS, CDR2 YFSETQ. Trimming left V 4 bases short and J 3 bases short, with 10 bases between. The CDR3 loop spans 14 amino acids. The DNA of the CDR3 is TGCGCCAGCAGCCAAGGAGGGGCTAATGAAAAACTGTTTTTT. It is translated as CASSQGGANEKLFF.

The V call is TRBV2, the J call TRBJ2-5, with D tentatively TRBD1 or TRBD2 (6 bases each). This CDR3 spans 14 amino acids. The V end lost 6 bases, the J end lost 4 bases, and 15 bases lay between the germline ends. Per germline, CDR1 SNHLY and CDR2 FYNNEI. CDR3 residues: CASRGGRLGETQYF. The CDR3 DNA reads TGTGCCAGCAGGGGGGGCAGATTGGGAGAGACCCAGTACTTC.

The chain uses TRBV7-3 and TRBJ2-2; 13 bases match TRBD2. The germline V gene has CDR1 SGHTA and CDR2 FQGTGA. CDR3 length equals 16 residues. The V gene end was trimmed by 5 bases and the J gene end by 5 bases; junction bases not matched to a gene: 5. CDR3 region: CASSATSGGRTGELFF. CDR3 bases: TGTGCCAGCAGCGCGACTAGCGGGGGGAGGACCGGGGAGCTGTTTTTT.

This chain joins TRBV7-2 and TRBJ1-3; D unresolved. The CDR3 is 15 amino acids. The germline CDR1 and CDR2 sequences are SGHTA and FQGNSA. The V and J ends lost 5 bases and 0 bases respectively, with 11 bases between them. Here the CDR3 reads CASSPYLVSGNTIYF. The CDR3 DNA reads TGTGCCAGCAGCCCATACCTAGTCTCTGGAAACACCATATATTTT. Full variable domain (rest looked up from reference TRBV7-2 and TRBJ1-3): GAGVSQSPSNKVTEKGKDVELRCDPISGHTALYWYRQSLGQGLEFLIYFQGNSAPDKSGLPSDRFSAERTGGSVSTLTIQRTQQEDSAVYLCASSPYLVSGNTIYFGEGSWLTVV.

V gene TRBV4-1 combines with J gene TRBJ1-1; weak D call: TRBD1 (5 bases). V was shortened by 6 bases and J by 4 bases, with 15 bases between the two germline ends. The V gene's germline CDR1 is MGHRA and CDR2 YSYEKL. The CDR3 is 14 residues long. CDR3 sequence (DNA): TGCGCCAGCAGGGGGACCTTACGAGGCACTGAAGCTTTCTTT. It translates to CASRGTLRGTEAFF.

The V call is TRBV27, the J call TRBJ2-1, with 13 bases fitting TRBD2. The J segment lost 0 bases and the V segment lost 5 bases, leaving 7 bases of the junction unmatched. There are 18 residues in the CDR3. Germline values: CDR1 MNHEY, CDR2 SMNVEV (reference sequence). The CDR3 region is CASSTGTSGESSYNEQFF. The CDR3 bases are TGTGCCAGCAGTACCGGGACTAGCGGGGAAAGCTCCTACAATGAGCAGTTCTTC.

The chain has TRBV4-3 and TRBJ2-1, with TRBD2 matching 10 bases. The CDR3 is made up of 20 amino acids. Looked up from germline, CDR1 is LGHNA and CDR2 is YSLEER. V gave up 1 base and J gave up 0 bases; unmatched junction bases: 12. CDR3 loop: CASSQVRRKGTSASYNEQFF. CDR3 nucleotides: TGCGCCAGCAGCCAAGTGCGTAGGAAGGGGACTAGCGCCTCCTACAATGAGCAGTTCTTC.

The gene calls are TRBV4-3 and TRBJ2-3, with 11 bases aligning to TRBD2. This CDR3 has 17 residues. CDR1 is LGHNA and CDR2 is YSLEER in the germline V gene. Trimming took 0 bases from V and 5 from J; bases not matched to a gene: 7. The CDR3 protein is CASSQDSGRARGDTQYF. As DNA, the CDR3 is TGCGCCAGCAGCCAAGATAGCGGGAGGGCCCGTGGAGATACGCAGTATTTT.